Below, one T cell receptor (beta chain) is given with its context. Which antigen it targets is not known. Per-base qualities were not stored, and no clone one base away is much larger. For repertoire sequencing, TCR beta CDR3 regions were amplified from RNA transcripts. The first round was an RT-PCR using HTBI primers with the Qiagen OneStep RT-PCR kit, and this first round was followed by a second-round multiplex PCR, then size selection and purification. The libraries underwent paired-end sequencing with 100 bp reads on an Illumina HiSeq2000. In the authors' own workflow: SOAPnuke was used for read processing, and reads with adapters, uncalled bases, a mean Phred below 15, or no exact constant-primer or identifier match were discarded. COPE v1.2.5 was used to merge high-quality paired reads. Clonotypes were defined as unique nucleotide sequences and were aligned to IMGT TRB V, D and J references using MiTCR v1.1. The analysis was limited to V-J combinations with a frequency above 0.0001, which together covered approximately 99% of repertoires. For each V-J combination, a TCR clonal expansion and chaos score was defined as F50 clonal expansion divided by the chaos observed in the TCRdist matrix. Welch's t-statistics and random forest were used to reduce the features to approximately 13 V-J combinations, which were then used as input to a naive Bayes classifier. The Morisita-Horn index was used to measure how similar the thyroid and blood repertoires were. In-frame beta chains were kept once TCRdb had trimmed the public reads at Q25 with fastp and called clones with MiXCR. Every entry covers one CDR3 protein and lists the most common genes and DNA from its rows. Here the V and J calls rest on TCRdb's processing, not on the authors' analysis. A total of under 350,000 distinct CDR3 sequences appear in this sample, about a sixth of them only once. The ten largest clones represent over 9% of the sample.

This sample stems from a study of Graves' ophthalmopathy and Graves' hyperthyroidism (dated 2018 in TCRdb). Looking at the study overall: Peripheral blood was collected at initial diagnosis, prior to any treatment. In roughly six hyperthyroidism patients, the T-cell repertoires found in thyroid tissue were compared with those found in blood. After sampling, hyperthyroidism patients received methimazole starting at 30 mg daily, and ophthalmopathy patients received high-dose intravenous methylprednisolone. To explore V-J signatures that distinguish ophthalmopathy from hyperthyroidism, a discovery set of about a hundred patients was enrolled, made up of approximately 45 with ophthalmopathy and roughly 57 with stable hyperthyroidism. The independent validation cohort included 18 to 20 hyperthyroidism patients plus 17 patients who later progressed from hyperthyroidism to ophthalmopathy. In total, approximately 130 blood samples were TCR-sequenced: around 42 ophthalmopathy, 80 or so hyperthyroidism and some 17 hyperthyroidism-to-ophthalmopathy patients. To tell Graves' ophthalmopathy apart from Graves' hyperthyroidism, and to predict which patients would progress to ophthalmopathy, the study relied on TCR beta repertoire signatures. Overall results and qualifications from the work: No statistical method was used to set the sample size in advance, and the investigators knew which group each participant was assigned to. Ophthalmopathy was separated from stable hyperthyroidism by the 13-signature model with more than 85% sensitivity and just under 84% specificity in cross-validation and with 80%/75% in the test set. In validation, the model predicted ophthalmopathy progression with about 71% sensitivity and roughly 72% specificity; eleven to twelve predicted patients were CT-confirmed with GO in a median of about 6.2 months. Most of the expanded thyroid clonotypes with a frequency above 0.001 were also detected in blood, and it was suggested that the thyroid immune response may be reflected by blood repertoires.

Ophthalmopathy patients were characterized by moderately to severely active disease, a Clinical Activity Score of at least 3, a NOSPECS grade of at least 4, and a disease duration under 3 months. Patients with other autoimmune diseases, uncontrolled infections, pregnancy or lactation were excluded. Diagnosis relied on clinical symptoms, serum thyroxine, TRAb, thyroid ultrasound and orbital computed tomography. Using Ficoll-Paque density gradient centrifugation, PBMCs were isolated from about 9.4 ml of fresh peripheral blood. Total RNA was extracted using Trizol reagent, and RNA quality was checked on an Agilent 2100 Bioanalyzer. The junction carries 19 bases between V and J, which are trimmed by 3 bases and 5 bases respectively. In the germline V gene, CDR1 corresponds to SGHAT and CDR2 to FQNNGV. CDR3 length: 16 amino acids, cysteine to phenylalanine. CDR3 DNA is the only sequence kept; it has 48 bases, read in frame from the first base.

The sequencing sample was made of peripheral blood. This receptor was taken from an adult man with Graves' ophthalmopathy. The rearranged chain carries TRBV11-2 and TRBJ1-1; a tentative D call is TRBD1 (5 bases match). The nucleotide sequence reads TGTGCCAGCAGCTTGGGGCCCACCACCGGCACGACTGAAGCTTTCTTT. Its coded protein is CASSLGPTTGTTEAFF.